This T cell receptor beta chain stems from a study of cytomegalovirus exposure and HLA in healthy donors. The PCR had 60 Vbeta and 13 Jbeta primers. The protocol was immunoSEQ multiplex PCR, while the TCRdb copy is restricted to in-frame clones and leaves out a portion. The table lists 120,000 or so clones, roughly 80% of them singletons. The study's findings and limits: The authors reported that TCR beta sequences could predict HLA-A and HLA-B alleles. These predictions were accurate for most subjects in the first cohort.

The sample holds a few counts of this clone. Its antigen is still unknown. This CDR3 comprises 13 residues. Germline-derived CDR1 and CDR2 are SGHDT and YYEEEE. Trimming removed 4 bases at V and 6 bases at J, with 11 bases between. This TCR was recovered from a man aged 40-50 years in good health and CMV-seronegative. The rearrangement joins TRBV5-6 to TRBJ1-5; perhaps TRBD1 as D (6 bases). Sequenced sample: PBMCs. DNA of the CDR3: TGTGCCAGCAGCCGACAGGAAGGTCAGCCCCAGCATTTT. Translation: CASSRQEGQPQHF.